This TCR beta chain was documented in a study of blood T cell repertoires in COVID-19. Germline CDR1 and CDR2: MNHEY and SVGAGI. V was clipped by 5 bases and J by 5 bases, with 15 bases between them. The CDR3 length is 14 residues. This table comes from immunoSEQ multiplex PCR, and its TCRdb copy is limited to in-frame clones, with some not included. The data contain 240,000 or so clones, about 80% of them singletons. The genes are TRBV6-5 and TRBJ1-1; the D gene is possibly TRBD1 (6 bases). Sequenced sample: peripheral blood. The TCR originated in a woman aged 80 or older with acute or convalescent COVID-19. The CDR3 loop is CASSSRGGGTEAFF. DNA for the CDR3: TGTGCCAGCAGTAGCCGAGGGGGGGGAACTGAAGCTTTCTTT.